This T cell receptor beta chain was documented in a study of T-cell memory formation after mild COVID-19. This clonotype appeared a few times. Its matching antigen is unknown. TCRdb itself ran the 5' RACE reads through MiXCR, one entry per CDR3 protein. The sample yields roughly 80,000 distinct CDR3 sequences, approximately 25% seen once. Broader study findings: CM and EM subsets held most contracting CD4+ clones; EMRA held CD8+ ones.

The length of the CDR3 is 19 residues. V shed 5 bases, J shed 6 bases, and the junction held 14 bases outside the gene matches. Germline CDR1 and CDR2: PRHDT and FYEKMQ (reference sequence). J is TRBJ2-3 and V is TRBV13, with 16 positions matching TRBD2. Sequencing was carried out using PBMCs or a T cell subset sorted from them (not recorded which). The TCR was taken from a man younger than 35 who had mild COVID-19 (a few samples of this study predate the infection). Cell type and time point are not known. As DNA, the CDR3 is TGTGCCAGCAGCCACGGGACTAGCGGGGGGGCCACTCAGAGGGATACGCAGTATTTT. This codes for CASSHGTSGGATQRDTQYF. The full variable domain, in which reference TRBV13 and TRBJ2-3 provide the parts outside the CDR3, is AAGVIQSPRHLIKEKRETATLKCYPIPRHDTVYWYQQGPGQDPQFLISFYEKMQSDKGSIPDRFSAQQFSDYHSELNMSSLELGDSALYFCASSHGTSGGATQRDTQYFGPGTRLTVL.